This is a list of T cell receptor beta chains from one sample in a study of brain T cells in children with intractable seizures. Sequencing used immunoSEQ multiplex PCR; TCRdb keeps in-frame clones, though not all of them. In the table there are approximately 330,000 clones, over 90% of which are singletons. The specimen was peripheral blood, collected roughly 5 months after surgery. The origin of the receptors is a boy younger than two with tuberous sclerosis and intractable seizures. Both conserved end residues are part of each CDR3. The order of the fields is CDR3 DNA, CDR3 protein, D gene, J gene, CDR3 length, clone size, V gene. The D gene is left open where the match is weak. The size entry is marked missing in some rows and otherwise reads once, few, many or a size class.

CDR3nt: TGCGCCAGCAGCCCGGGACAGGGGGCAGGGGGGGAGACCCAGTACTTC; CDR3aa: CASSPGQGAGGETQYF; d_gene: TRBD1; j_gene: TRBJ2-5; len: 16; abundance: -; v_gene: TRBV5-1
CDR3nt: TGTGCCAGCAGCGCAACCGGGACATTATCCTACAATGAGCAGTTCTTC; CDR3aa: CASSATGTLSYNEQFF; d_gene: -; j_gene: TRBJ2-1; len: 16; abundance: -; v_gene: TRBV9
CDR3nt: TGTGCCAGCTGTCGAGGCAGGGGCTCCTATAATTCACCCCTCCACTTT; CDR3aa: CASCRGRGSYNSPLHF; d_gene: -; j_gene: TRBJ1-6; len: 16; abundance: once; v_gene: TRBV7-3
CDR3nt: TGTGCCAGCAGCCTCGGGACAAATAATTCACCCCTCCACTTT; CDR3aa: CASSLGTNNSPLHF; d_gene: -; j_gene: TRBJ1-6; len: 14; abundance: -; v_gene: TRBV3-1/TRBV3-2
CDR3nt: TGTGCCAGCAGCTCTAATGGACAGGGGGCATGGTTGGTTGGCAATGAGCAGTTCTTC; CDR3aa: CASSSNGQGAWLVGNEQFF; d_gene: TRBD1; j_gene: TRBJ2-1; len: 19; abundance: -; v_gene: TRBV7-9
CDR3nt: TGCGCCAGCAGCCAAGGACAGGGGGACGGCTACGAGCAGTACTTC; CDR3aa: CASSQGQGDGYEQYF; d_gene: TRBD1; j_gene: TRBJ2-7; len: 15; abundance: -; v_gene: TRBV4-1
CDR3nt: TGTGCCAGCAGCTTCTCAGGGTTGGACTATGGCTACACCTTC; CDR3aa: CASSFSGLDYGYTF; d_gene: -; j_gene: TRBJ1-2; len: 14; abundance: once; v_gene: TRBV5-6
CDR3nt: TGTGCCAGCAGTCAACAATACGTGAGCGGGGGGGGGAATGAGCAGTTCTTC; CDR3aa: CASSQQYVSGGGNEQFF; d_gene: TRBD2; j_gene: TRBJ2-1; len: 17; abundance: -; v_gene: TRBV6-6
CDR3nt: TGTGCCAGCAGTGACAGATACCGGGACAGATACAATGAGCAGTTCTTC; CDR3aa: CASSDRYRDRYNEQFF; d_gene: TRBD1; j_gene: TRBJ2-1; len: 16; abundance: -; v_gene: TRBV6-4
CDR3nt: TGTGCCAGCAGCCCCGGGACTAGCAGCGGGAATGAGCAGTTCTTC; CDR3aa: CASSPGTSSGNEQFF; d_gene: TRBD2; j_gene: TRBJ2-1; len: 15; abundance: -; v_gene: TRBV13
CDR3nt: TGTGCCAGCAGCTTGGGGACTAGCGGGGTTGTGCAGTTCTTC; CDR3aa: CASSLGTSGVVQFF; d_gene: TRBD2; j_gene: TRBJ2-1; len: 14; abundance: once; v_gene: TRBV5-8
CDR3nt: TGTGCCAGCAGCCAAGATGCAGGGGCGGGGGGTGGTGAGCAGTTCTTC; CDR3aa: CASSQDAGAGGGEQFF; d_gene: TRBD2; j_gene: TRBJ2-1; len: 16; abundance: -; v_gene: TRBV3-1/TRBV3-2
CDR3nt: TGTGCCAGCAGCTTGCCGCTCCGGGGTAAACAGCCCCAGCATTTT; CDR3aa: CASSLPLRGKQPQHF; d_gene: -; j_gene: TRBJ1-5; len: 15; abundance: -; v_gene: TRBV5-6
CDR3nt: TGTGCCAGCAGCGTCGGACAGGGGGCGGGAAATGAGCAGTTCTTC; CDR3aa: CASSVGQGAGNEQFF; d_gene: TRBD1; j_gene: TRBJ2-1; len: 15; abundance: -; v_gene: TRBV4-2
CDR3nt: TGTGCCAGCAGTACCGTGGGGCGGAGCGGCTACGAGCAGTACTTC; CDR3aa: CASSTVGRSGYEQYF; d_gene: -; j_gene: TRBJ2-7; len: 15; abundance: -; v_gene: TRBV27
CDR3nt: TGTGCCAGCAGTTTAGGGACCTCCTATGGCTACACCTTC; CDR3aa: CASSLGTSYGYTF; d_gene: -; j_gene: TRBJ1-2; len: 13; abundance: -; v_gene: TRBV27
CDR3nt: TGTGCCAGCAGTTACCACGGGGGGATAGGCAATCAGCCCCAGCATTTT; CDR3aa: CASSYHGGIGNQPQHF; d_gene: -; j_gene: TRBJ1-5; len: 16; abundance: -; v_gene: TRBV6-6
CDR3nt: TGTGCCTCAAGGGGGCCCCCTAATGAAAAACTGTTTTTT; CDR3aa: CASRGPPNEKLFF; d_gene: TRBD1; j_gene: TRBJ1-4; len: 13; abundance: -; v_gene: TRBV30
CDR3nt: TGTGCCAGCACCCCATCCAAGAGCTCCTACAATGAGCAGTTCTTC; CDR3aa: CASTPSKSSYNEQFF; d_gene: -; j_gene: TRBJ2-1; len: 15; abundance: once; v_gene: TRBV25-1
CDR3nt: TGCGCCAGCACCCGGGGTGGACAGGGAACAACTAATGAAAAACTGTTTTTT; CDR3aa: CASTRGGQGTTNEKLFF; d_gene: TRBD1; j_gene: TRBJ1-4; len: 17; abundance: -; v_gene: TRBV5-1
CDR3nt: TGTGCCAGCACCCGGGGATCGGGCCCCCAGCATTTT; CDR3aa: CASTRGSGPQHF; d_gene: -; j_gene: TRBJ1-5; len: 12; abundance: -; v_gene: TRBV6-5
CDR3nt: TGTGCCAGCAGCCCCGCTAACTATGGCTACACCTTC; CDR3aa: CASSPANYGYTF; d_gene: -; j_gene: TRBJ1-2; len: 12; abundance: -; v_gene: TRBV28